This paragraph covers one TCR beta chain sequence. CDR3 size: 18 residues. This specimen belongs to a study of blood T cell repertoires in COVID-19. Study information: The United States, Italy and Spain were the sources of the acute and convalescent COVID-19 samples. Sources were T cells, B-cell-depleted T cells, or PBMCs; the material itself was cDNA or gDNA.

Per the original methods: Nucleated cell number was recorded as an estimate derived from reference gene primer amplification. Profiling relied on immunoSEQ multiplex PCR, and the TCRdb table lists in-frame clones only, not all of them. V, J and clone size derive from that table, while D and trimming were established from the DNA sequence. The repertoire holds 100,000 to 150,000 clones, with less than 85% as singletons. The receptor's source is a woman older than 75 with acute or convalescent COVID-19. The sample taken for sequencing was peripheral blood. The chain carries TRBV21-1 and TRBJ2-1; the table's D call, TRBD2, has no DNA check behind it. TRBV21-1 is given as a pseudogene. CDR3 residues: CAPGTGRTSGRPYNEQFF. The CDR3 DNA follows: TGTGCTCCAGGGACAGGGCGGACTAGCGGGAGACCCTACAATGAGCAGTTCTTC.